Listed below are T cell receptor beta chains from one sample, sequenced in a study of shared clonotypes between healthy human individuals. The data were produced by immunoSEQ multiplex PCR, yet TCRdb's version contains in-frame clones alone and is incomplete. The table shows around 2.1 million clones, with 95% occurring only once. The sequencing input was naive CD4+ T cells sorted from blood. The source is a man between 18 and 35 years old in good health. CDR3s include the opening cysteine and the closing phenylalanine or tryptophan. The D gene is left open where the match is weak. Not every row has a clone size; where given, it reads once, few, many or a size class.

V: TRBV7-2; D: TRBD1; size: .; J: TRBJ2-3; CDR3: CASSLTGTVGSDTQYF; DNA: TGTGCCAGCAGTCTAACCGGGACAGTGGGATCGGATACGCAGTATTTT
V: TRBV5-4; D: .; size: .; J: TRBJ1-3; CDR3: CASSLTNGNTIYF; DNA: TGTGCCAGCAGCTTGACAAATGGAAACACCATATATTTT
V: TRBV10-3; D: .; size: .; J: TRBJ2-5; CDR3: CAISESGGGLYQETQYF; DNA: TGTGCCATCAGTGAGTCGGGCGGGGGCCTGTACCAAGAGACCCAGTACTTC
V: TRBV7-6; D: TRBD2; size: .; J: TRBJ2-1; CDR3: CASSTGTSGGHSYNEQFF; DNA: TGTGCCAGCAGCACGGGGACTAGCGGGGGTCATTCCTACAATGAGCAGTTCTTC
V: TRBV6-4; D: TRBD2; size: once; J: TRBJ2-1; CDR3: CASTRTSGSYNEQFF; DNA: TGTGCCAGCACTCGGACTAGCGGCTCCTACAATGAGCAGTTCTTC
V: TRBV18; D: TRBD1; size: .; J: TRBJ1-6; CDR3: CASSPGGIGHNSPLHF; DNA: TGTGCCAGCTCCCCAGGGGGGATCGGTCATAATTCACCCCTCCACTTT
V: TRBV6-1; D: .; size: .; J: TRBJ2-5; CDR3: CASTRLKETQYF; DNA: TGTGCCAGCACCCGTTTGAAAGAGACCCAGTACTTC
V: TRBV28; D: .; size: .; J: TRBJ1-5; CDR3: CASTQRRQYNQPQHF; DNA: TGTGCCAGCACCCAACGCCGACAGTACAATCAGCCCCAGCATTTT
V: TRBV11-2; D: .; size: once; J: TRBJ2-1; CDR3: CASSSVAGYNEQFF; DNA: TGTGCCAGCAGTTCCGTAGCCGGCTACAATGAGCAGTTCTTC
V: TRBV2; D: TRBD2; size: once; J: TRBJ2-2; CDR3: CASTGTSGTGELFF; DNA: TGTGCCAGCACGGGGACTAGCGGGACCGGGGAGCTGTTTTTT
V: TRBV18; D: TRBD2; size: .; J: TRBJ2-3; CDR3: CASSPPGRGLAGLTDTQYF; DNA: TGTGCCAGCTCACCACCGGGTCGGGGACTAGCGGGACTCACAGATACGCAGTATTTT
V: TRBV30; D: TRBD2; size: .; J: TRBJ2-3; CDR3: CAWSGLASGGDTQYF; DNA: TGTGCCTGGAGTGGACTAGCGTCTGGGGGGGATACGCAGTATTTT
V: TRBV15; D: TRBD2; size: .; J: TRBJ2-1; CDR3: CATSRDRGGGLAGVSEQFF; DNA: TGTGCCACCAGCAGAGATAGAGGCGGGGGACTAGCGGGAGTTAGTGAGCAGTTCTTC
V: TRBV2; D: .; size: .; J: TRBJ1-2; CDR3: CASRPGPTNGYTF; DNA: TGTGCCAGCAGGCCCGGGCCAACGAATGGCTACACCTTC
V: TRBV7-9; D: TRBD1; size: .; J: TRBJ1-5; CDR3: CASSFEGAQPQHF; DNA: TGTGCCAGCAGCTTCGAGGGGGCCCAGCCCCAGCATTTT
V: TRBV5-4; D: .; size: .; J: TRBJ2-5; CDR3: CASSRQGWSEETQYF; DNA: TGTGCCAGCAGCCGGCAGGGCTGGAGCGAAGAGACCCAGTACTTC
V: TRBV5-6; D: TRBD1; size: .; J: TRBJ2-5; CDR3: CASSPRRGTGVQETQYF; DNA: TGTGCCAGCAGCCCGAGGAGGGGGACAGGGGTCCAAGAGACCCAGTACTTC
V: TRBV6-5; D: .; size: once; J: TRBJ1-4; CDR3: CASSYSIAEKLFF; DNA: TGTGCCAGCAGTTACTCGATCGCGGAGAAACTGTTTTTT
V: TRBV9; D: .; size: .; J: TRBJ1-2; CDR3: CASSGDGFNGYTF; DNA: TGTGCCAGCAGCGGGGACGGATTTAATGGCTACACCTTC
V: TRBV5-1; D: .; size: .; J: TRBJ2-3; CDR3: CASSEYSLSTDTQYF; DNA: TGCGCCAGCAGCGAGTACAGCCTTAGCACAGATACGCAGTATTTT
V: TRBV27; D: .; size: .; J: TRBJ2-5; CDR3: CASSPLSQYQETQYF; DNA: TGTGCCAGCAGCCCATTATCCCAGTACCAAGAGACCCAGTACTTC
V: TRBV7-2; D: .; size: once; J: TRBJ1-1; CDR3: CASSWTTWGPGSEAFF; DNA: TGTGCCAGCAGCTGGACGACGTGGGGGCCGGGCTCTGAAGCTTTCTTT
V: TRBV29-1; D: TRBD1; size: .; J: TRBJ2-2; CDR3: CSVNTGQSTGELFF; DNA: TGCAGCGTTAACACGGGACAGTCCACCGGGGAGCTGTTTTTT
V: TRBV10-3; D: .; size: .; J: TRBJ1-1; CDR3: CAISEAGSANTEAFF; DNA: TGTGCCATCAGTGAGGCCGGGTCAGCGAACACTGAAGCTTTCTTT
V: TRBV7-9; D: TRBD1; size: .; J: TRBJ2-5; CDR3: CASSVRGTGEKETQYF; DNA: TGTGCCAGCAGCGTTAGGGGGACAGGCGAAAAAGAGACCCAGTACTTC
V: TRBV7-2; D: .; size: .; J: TRBJ2-3; CDR3: CASSYWADTQYF; DNA: TGTGCCAGCAGTTACTGGGCAGATACGCAGTATTTT
V: TRBV4-1; D: TRBD1; size: .; J: TRBJ2-7; CDR3: CASSPGTARRFSSYEQYF; DNA: TGCGCCAGCAGCCCAGGGACAGCCAGAAGATTCAGCTCCTACGAGCAGTACTTC
V: TRBV7-2; D: .; size: .; J: TRBJ1-2; CDR3: CASSRGGYGYTF; DNA: TGTGCCAGCAGCCGGGGGGGCTATGGCTACACCTTC
V: TRBV11-2; D: .; size: .; J: TRBJ1-1; CDR3: CASSFSESERRAFF; DNA: TGTGCCAGCAGCTTTTCGGAGAGCGAGCGTAGAGCTTTCTTT
V: TRBV5-8; D: .; size: .; J: TRBJ2-6; CDR3: CASTERQVTSGANVLTF; DNA: TGTGCCAGCACCGAGCGACAGGTTACCTCTGGGGCCAACGTCCTGACTTTC
V: TRBV9; D: TRBD2; size: once; J: TRBJ2-7; CDR3: CASSPGLAGGQEQYF; DNA: TGTGCCAGCAGCCCCGGACTAGCGGGAGGGCAGGAGCAGTACTTC
V: TRBV7-9; D: TRBD1; size: .; J: TRBJ2-7; CDR3: CASSTAGTGGYEQYF; DNA: TGTGCCAGCAGCACCGCCGGGACAGGCGGCTACGAGCAGTACTTC
V: TRBV6-5; D: .; size: .; J: TRBJ1-4; CDR3: CASRGFDRVSEKLFF; DNA: TGTGCCAGCAGGGGATTTGACAGAGTGTCGGAAAAACTGTTTTTT
V: TRBV28; D: TRBD2; size: .; J: TRBJ2-5; CDR3: CASSLYRSGGWGETQYF; DNA: TGTGCCAGCAGTTTATACCGTAGCGGGGGATGGGGAGAGACCCAGTACTTC
V: TRBV11-1; D: TRBD1; size: .; J: TRBJ2-7; CDR3: CAVRDRSSYEQYF; DNA: TGTGCCGTCAGGGACAGAAGCTCCTACGAGCAGTACTTC